A single sample is the source of the 10 T cell receptor beta chains below, sequenced in a study of blood T cell repertoires in COVID-19. Assay used: immunoSEQ multiplex PCR; TCRdb lists only in-frame clones, some missing. The data hold around 390,000 clones, with approximately 87% observed a single time. Sequencing was done on a sample of PBMCs or T cells enriched from blood (not recorded which). These receptors came from a woman in her 50s who had recovered from COVID-19.

This rearrangement joins TRBV6-5 to TRBJ2-1, with TRBD2 matching 7 bases. There are 15 residues in the CDR3. Per germline, CDR1 MNHEY and CDR2 SVGAGI. V lost 5 bases and J lost 5; bases outside the gene matches: 9. CDR3 nucleotide sequence: TGTGCCAGCAGTAGTGGGGGAGCGGGGAACAATGAGCAGTTCTTC. It yields the protein CASSSGGAGNNEQFF.

The chain employs TRBV28 and TRBJ1-1; D might be TRBD1 (5 bases). Germline CDR1 MDHEN, CDR2 SYDVKM. The CDR3 spans 14 residues. The germline V and J ends were trimmed by 5 bases and 3 bases, with 13 bases remaining between them. The CDR3 DNA is TGTGCCAGCAGTATTTCAGCGGGGGACACTGAAGCTTTCTTT. This gives the protein CASSISAGDTEAFF.

The rearrangement joins TRBV2 to TRBJ1-1, with TRBD1 matching 9 bases. CDR3 size: 15 residues. V shed 3 bases and J 4 bases; nucleotides not matched to a gene: 6. CDR1 is SNHLY and CDR2 is FYNNEI in the germline V gene. The CDR3 is CASSDGRTGATEAFF. The CDR3 DNA follows: TGTGCCAGCAGTGACGGTAGGACAGGGGCCACTGAAGCTTTCTTT.

J is TRBJ1-2 and V is TRBV2; 7 bases line up with TRBD1. The CDR3 sequence is 14 residues long. CDR1 and CDR2 (germline): SNHLY, FYNNEI. Trimming took 0 bases from V and 6 from J; bases not matched to a gene: 4. In DNA, the CDR3 is TGTGCCAGCAGTGAAGCCCGGGACAGTCATGGCTACACCTTC. Amino acids: CASSEARDSHGYTF.

The rearrangement links TRBV12-5 to TRBJ1-1; TRBD1 matches 11 bases. V shed 1 base, J shed 5 bases, and the junction held 21 bases outside the gene matches. Germline lookup yields CDR1 LGHNT and CDR2 FRNRAP. The CDR3 spans 21 residues. The CDR3 DNA is TGTGCTAGTGGTTTGGAAAACAGTTTTATTAGCCCGGGACAGGGGGGAACTGAAGCTTTCTTT. Translated, it gives CASGLENSFISPGQGGTEAFF. Variable domain in full (rest from reference TRBV12-5 and TRBJ1-1): DARVTQTPRHKVTEMGQEVTMRCQPILGHNTVFWYRQTMMQGLELLAYFRNRAPLDDSGMPKDRFSAEMPDATLATLKIQPSEPRDSAVYFCASGLENSFISPGQGGTEAFFGQGTRLTVV.

The chain uses TRBV27 and TRBJ2-1; 7 nucleotides match TRBD2. Germline-derived CDR1 and CDR2 are MNHEY and SMNVEV (reference sequence). This CDR3 is built from 15 residues. V shed 2 bases and J 9 bases; nucleotides not matched to a gene: 10. The CDR3 DNA is TGTGCCAGCAGTTTAGGGTCTAGCGGATCGGTTGAGCAGTTCTTC. Its protein is CASSLGSSGSVEQFF.

Only one count was recorded for this clone. The rearrangement joins TRBV4-1 to TRBJ1-1, with TRBD1 matching over 8 bases. Looked up from germline, CDR1 is MGHRA and CDR2 is YSYEKL. V shed 0 bases, J shed 4 bases, and the junction held 4 bases outside the gene matches. This CDR3 has 15 amino acids. The CDR3 region is CASSQEPGGFTEAFF. CDR3 in DNA: TGCGCCAGCAGCCAAGAGCCAGGGGGCTTCACTGAAGCTTTCTTT.

The chain has TRBV27 and TRBJ1-6; TRBD1 is a possible D gene (6 bases). The CDR3 is 15 residues long. Germline V gene lookup returns CDR1 MNHEY and CDR2 SMNVEV (reference sequence). With 3 bases removed from V and 10 bases from J, the gap between germline ends came to 16 bases. CDR3 sequence: CASSFGGNLLSPLHF. The CDR3 DNA follows: TGTGCCAGCAGTTTTGGGGGCAACCTGCTATCACCCCTCCACTTT.

The J gene is TRBJ1-6, the V gene TRBV15; D gene unclear. Trimming cost V 6 bases and J 3 bases, with 9 bases left between them. The CDR3 totals 14 residues. The germline V gene has CDR1 LNHNV and CDR2 YYDKDF (reference sequence). DNA for the CDR3: TGTGCCACCAGGACGGGGATCTATAATTCACCCCTCCACTTT. Amino acids: CATRTGIYNSPLHF.

The chain has TRBV28 and TRBJ2-6; 9 positions agree with TRBD1. This CDR3 spans 20 amino acids. The V gene's germline CDR1 is MDHEN and CDR2 SYDVKM. Germline trimming cut 3 bases from V and 3 bases from J; bases unmatched to any gene: 15. CDR3 residues: CASSFPRGQGVSGGANVLTF. For the CDR3, the DNA is TGTGCCAGCAGTTTTCCCCGGGGACAGGGAGTTTCGGGTGGGGCCAACGTCCTGACTTTC.